These 2 T cell receptor beta chains share one sample of origin, sequenced in a study of blood T cell repertoires in COVID-19. Libraries were prepared by immunoSEQ multiplex PCR; TCRdb keeps only in-frame clonotypes and omits some of them. The top ten hold 10% to 15% of the sample, which has 130,000 to 150,000 clones, more than 75% seen once. Material for sequencing was peripheral blood. Receptor source: a man between 60 and 75 years old with active or convalescent COVID-19.

This chain links TRBV29-1 with TRBJ2-7, with D tentatively TRBD2 (6 bases). Trimming stripped 5 bases from V and 5 bases from J, with 13 bases between. Germline assignment: CDR1 SQVTM and CDR2 ANQGSEA. This CDR3 has 12 residues. The CDR3 protein is CSVSREQNEQYF. Written as DNA, the CDR3 is TGCAGCGTTAGTCGGGAGCAGAACGAGCAGTACTTC.

This sequence joins TRBV6-2 or TRBV6-3 and TRBJ2-7; 9 bases match TRBD2. The germline CDR1 and CDR2 sequences are MNHEY and SVGEGT. The CDR3 length is 17 residues. The V and J ends lost 3 bases and 1 base, in that order; junction bases with no gene match: 10. CDR3 sequence reads: CASSYIPPAGGSYEQYF. The CDR3 nucleotides read TGTGCCAGCAGTTATATCCCACCAGCGGGAGGATCCTACGAGCAGTACTTC.